This T cell receptor beta chain emerged from a study of radiation and T cells in renal cell carcinoma. The time point denotes: blood 2 weeks post-SBRT. Treatment described: 15 Gy SBRT to primary tumor, nephrectomy 4 weeks later. The protocol was immunoSEQ multiplex PCR, while the TCRdb copy is restricted to in-frame clones and leaves out a portion. This table holds roughly 78,000 clones, 82% found once. Of note for this clone: Its antigen is not known.

Germline CDR1 and CDR2: SGHRS and YFSETQ. The CDR3 has 16 residues. Trimming cost V 3 bases and J 0 bases; bases outside gene matches: 6. Study findings and constraints: Top tumor clonotypes rose in blood 2 weeks post-radiation, then contracted.

This clonotype was sampled from a man aged 60-69 years with renal cell carcinoma. The chain is built from TRBV5-1 and TRBJ2-1; 7 nucleotides align to TRBD2. The sample here was blood, taken from a patient whose treatment included radiotherapy and nephrectomy. The CDR3 DNA reads TGCGCCAGCAGCTCAAGGACTAGGAGCTCCTACAATGAGCAGTTCTTC. This translates into CASSSRTRSSYNEQFF. Supplemented by reference TRBV5-1 and TRBJ2-1, the full variable domain reads KAGVTQTPRYLIKTRGQQVTLSCSPISGHRSVSWYQQTPGQGLQFLFEYFSETQRNKGNFPGRFSGRQFSNSRSEMNVSTLELGDSALYLCASSSRTRSSYNEQFFGPGTRLTVL.